This TCR beta chain is drawn from a study of memory CD4+ T cells and cytomegalovirus serostatus. Study results and caveats: About 40% of the 164 known CMV-associated TCRbeta sequences appeared in CD4+ memory.

J lost 0 bases, V lost 6 bases, and 2 bases had no gene match. This CDR3 contains 15 residues. The germline V gene has CDR1 MNHNY and CDR2 SVGAGI (reference sequence). The sort gate was single viable CD3+CD4+CD8-CD45RO+ cells for memory CD4+ T cells. Serum IgG to CMV pp150, pp28, p38 and p52 defined serostatus. TCRdb's table, derived via immunoSEQ multiplex PCR, lists solely in-frame clones and lacks some. Of just under 95,000 clones listed, roughly 80% are singletons. Worth noting for this clone: Its antigen is unidentified.

The receptor was isolated from an adult in good health and CMV-seropositive. The chain joins TRBV6-6 to TRBJ2-7, with TRBD2 identical over 13 bases. Input material: memory CD4+ T cells from blood. The CDR3 here is CASRGLAGSSYEQYF. As DNA, the CDR3 is TGTGCCAGCAGGGGACTAGCGGGGAGCTCCTACGAGCAGTACTTC.